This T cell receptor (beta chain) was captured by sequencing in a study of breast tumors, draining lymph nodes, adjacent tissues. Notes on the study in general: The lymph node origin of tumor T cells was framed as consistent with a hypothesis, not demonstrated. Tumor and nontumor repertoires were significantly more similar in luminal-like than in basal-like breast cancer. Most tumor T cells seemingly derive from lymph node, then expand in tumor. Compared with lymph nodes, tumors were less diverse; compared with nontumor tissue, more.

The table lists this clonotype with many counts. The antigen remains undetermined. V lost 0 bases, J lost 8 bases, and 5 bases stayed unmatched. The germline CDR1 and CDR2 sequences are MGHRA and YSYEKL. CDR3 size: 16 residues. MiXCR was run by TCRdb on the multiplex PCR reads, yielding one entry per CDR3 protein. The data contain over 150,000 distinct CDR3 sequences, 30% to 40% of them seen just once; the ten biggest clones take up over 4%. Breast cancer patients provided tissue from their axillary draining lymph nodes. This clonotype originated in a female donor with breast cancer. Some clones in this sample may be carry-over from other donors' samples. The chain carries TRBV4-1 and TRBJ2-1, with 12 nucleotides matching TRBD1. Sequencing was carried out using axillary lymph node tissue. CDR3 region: CASSQEGTGGFYEQFF. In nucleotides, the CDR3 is TGCGCCAGCAGCCAAGAGGGGACAGGGGGCTTCTATGAGCAGTTCTTC.